This TCR beta chain was captured in a study of cytomegalovirus exposure and HLA in healthy donors. The ends were cut back, 2 bases at V and 9 bases at J, with 13 bases in the middle. From germline, CDR1 is SGHAT and CDR2 FQNNGV. CDR3 size: 13 residues. The PCR used 60 Vbeta and 13 Jbeta primers. Sequencing used immunoSEQ multiplex PCR; TCRdb keeps in-frame clones, though not all of them. The sample has tens of thousands of clones. A remark on this clone: The antigen remains unidentified.

Study-level findings and limits: Beyond CMV serostatus, there was no information to go on about immune exposure. V segments that were indistinguishable, TRBV6-2 and TRBV6-3 among them, were omitted from analysis. Most TCR sequences proved rare, with some public TCRs found in many donors. A later analysis showed that HLA-associated TCR beta chains had undergone more clonal expansion than equally common others.

The TCR originated in an older woman in good health and CMV-seropositive. The V and J genes are TRBV11-2 and TRBJ1-1; a weak D match, TRBD1 (5 bases). What was sequenced was PBMCs. The DNA of the CDR3 is TGTGCCAGCAGCTTAAGTAGGGGATCTCAAGCTTTCTTT. It encodes CASSLSRGSQAFF.